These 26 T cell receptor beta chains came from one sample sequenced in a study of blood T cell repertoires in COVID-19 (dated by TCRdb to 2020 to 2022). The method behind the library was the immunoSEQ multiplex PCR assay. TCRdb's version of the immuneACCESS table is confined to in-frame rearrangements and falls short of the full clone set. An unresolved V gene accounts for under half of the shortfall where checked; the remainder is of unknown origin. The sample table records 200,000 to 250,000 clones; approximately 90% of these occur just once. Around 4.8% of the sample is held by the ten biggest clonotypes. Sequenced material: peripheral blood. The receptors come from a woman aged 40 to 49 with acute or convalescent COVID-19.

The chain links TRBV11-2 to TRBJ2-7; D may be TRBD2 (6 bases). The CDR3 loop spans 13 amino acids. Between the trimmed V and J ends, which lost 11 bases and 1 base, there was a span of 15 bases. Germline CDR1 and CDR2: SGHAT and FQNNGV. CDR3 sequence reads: CAPGGISSYEQYV. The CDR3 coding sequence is TGTGCCCCCGGGGGTATTTCTTCCTACGAGCAGTACGTC.

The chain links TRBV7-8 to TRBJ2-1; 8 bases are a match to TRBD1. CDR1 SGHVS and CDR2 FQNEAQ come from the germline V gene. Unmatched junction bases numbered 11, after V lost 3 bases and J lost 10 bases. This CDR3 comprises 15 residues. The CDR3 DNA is TGTGCCAGCAGCTTTCGGACAGGGTTCCTAGCCGAGCAGTTCTTC. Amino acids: CASSFRTGFLAEQFF.

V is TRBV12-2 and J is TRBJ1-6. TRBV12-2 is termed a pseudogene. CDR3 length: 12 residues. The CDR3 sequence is CALPFYNSPLHF. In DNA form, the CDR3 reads TGTGCACTTCCGTTCTATAATTCACCCCTCCACTTT.

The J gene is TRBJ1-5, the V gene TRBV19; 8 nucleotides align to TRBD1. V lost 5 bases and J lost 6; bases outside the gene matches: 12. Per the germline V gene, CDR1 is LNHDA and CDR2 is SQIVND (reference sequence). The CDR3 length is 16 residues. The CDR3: CASSSLDRASLQPQHF. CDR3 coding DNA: TGTGCCAGTAGTTCCCTGGACAGGGCTTCCCTTCAGCCCCAGCATTTT.

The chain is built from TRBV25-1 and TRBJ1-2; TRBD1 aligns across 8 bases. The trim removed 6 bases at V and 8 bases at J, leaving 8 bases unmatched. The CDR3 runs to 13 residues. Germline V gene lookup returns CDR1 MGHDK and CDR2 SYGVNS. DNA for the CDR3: TGTGCCAGCAGCTTACAGGGGGTAGAGGGCTACACCTTC. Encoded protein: CASSLQGVEGYTF.

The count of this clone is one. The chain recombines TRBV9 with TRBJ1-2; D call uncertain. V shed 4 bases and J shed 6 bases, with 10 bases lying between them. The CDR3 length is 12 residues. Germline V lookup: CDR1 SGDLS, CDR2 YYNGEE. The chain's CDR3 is CASSRSSDGYTF. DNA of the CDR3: TGTGCCAGCAGCCGCTCCTCAGATGGCTACACCTTC.

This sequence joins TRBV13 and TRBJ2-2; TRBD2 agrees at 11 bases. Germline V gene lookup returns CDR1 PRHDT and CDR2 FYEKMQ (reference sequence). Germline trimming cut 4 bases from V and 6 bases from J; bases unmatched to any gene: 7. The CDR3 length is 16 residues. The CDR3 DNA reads TGTGCCAGCAGCTCCTTAGCGGGGGGGCGCGCCGGGGAGCTGTTTTTT. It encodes CASSSLAGGRAGELFF.

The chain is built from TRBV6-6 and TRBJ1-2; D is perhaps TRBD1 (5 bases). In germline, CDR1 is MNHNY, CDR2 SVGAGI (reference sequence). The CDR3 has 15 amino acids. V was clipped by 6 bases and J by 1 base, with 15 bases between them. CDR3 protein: CASSPTGDSNYGYTF. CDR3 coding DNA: TGTGCCAGCAGCCCCACAGGAGATAGTAACTATGGCTACACCTTC.

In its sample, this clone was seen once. CDR3 in DNA: TGTGCCAGCAGTTACAGTGACAGGGGCGGTGAAGCTTTCTTT. Encoded protein: CASSYSDRGGEAFF. The chain links TRBV6-6 to TRBJ1-1; 8 bases are a match to TRBD1. The CDR3 consists of 14 residues. From germline, CDR1 is MNHNY and CDR2 SVGAGI (reference sequence). With 2 bases clipped from V and 7 bases from J, the junction kept 6 bases outside the gene matches.

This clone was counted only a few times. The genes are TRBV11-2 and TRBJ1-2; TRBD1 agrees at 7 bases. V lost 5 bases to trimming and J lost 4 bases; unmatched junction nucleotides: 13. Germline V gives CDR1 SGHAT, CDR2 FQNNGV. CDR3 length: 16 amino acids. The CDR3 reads CASSLLQGKGGYGYTF. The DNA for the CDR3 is TGTGCCAGCAGCCTGCTACAGGGGAAAGGTGGCTATGGCTACACCTTC.

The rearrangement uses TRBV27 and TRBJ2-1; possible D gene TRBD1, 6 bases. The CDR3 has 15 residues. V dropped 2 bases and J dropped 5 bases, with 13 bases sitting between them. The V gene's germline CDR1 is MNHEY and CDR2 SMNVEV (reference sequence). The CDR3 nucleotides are TGTGCCAGCAGTTTAAACGGACAGCCGAACAATGAGCAGTTCTTC. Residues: CASSLNGQPNNEQFF.

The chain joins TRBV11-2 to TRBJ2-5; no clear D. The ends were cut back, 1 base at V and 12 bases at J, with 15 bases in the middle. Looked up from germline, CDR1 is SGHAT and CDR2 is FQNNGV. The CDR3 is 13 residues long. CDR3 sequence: CASSLADNPSEYF. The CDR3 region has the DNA TGTGCCAGCAGCTTAGCTGATAACCCGTCGGAGTACTTC.

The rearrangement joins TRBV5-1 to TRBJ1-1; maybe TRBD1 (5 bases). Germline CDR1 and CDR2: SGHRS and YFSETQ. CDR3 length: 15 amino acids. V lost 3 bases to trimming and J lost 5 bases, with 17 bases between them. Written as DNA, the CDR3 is TGCGCCAGCAGCTCGGGGGGAGGAGAGAGTACTGAAGCTTTCTTT. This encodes CASSSGGGESTEAFF.

DNA for the CDR3: TGTGCCAGCAGCCCAGGGACAGATTCTAATGAAAAACTGTTTTTT. This gives the protein CASSPGTDSNEKLFF. This chain links TRBV9 with TRBJ1-4; 7 bases fit TRBD1. Germline-derived CDR1 and CDR2 are SGDLS and YYNGEE. The CDR3 is made up of 15 amino acids. V dropped 4 bases and J dropped 3; count of bases not matched to a gene: 6.

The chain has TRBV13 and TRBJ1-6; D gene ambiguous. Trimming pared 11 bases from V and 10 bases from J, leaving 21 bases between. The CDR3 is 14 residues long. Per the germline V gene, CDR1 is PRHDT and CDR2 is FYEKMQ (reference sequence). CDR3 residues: CALPEDTVWSPLHF. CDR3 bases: TGTGCCCTTCCCGAAGATACAGTTTGGTCACCCCTCCACTTT.

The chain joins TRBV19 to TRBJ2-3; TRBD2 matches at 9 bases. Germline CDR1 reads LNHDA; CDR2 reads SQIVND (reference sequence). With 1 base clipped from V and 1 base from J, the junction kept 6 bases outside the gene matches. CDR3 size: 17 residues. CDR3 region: CASSIVFIAGGTDTQYF. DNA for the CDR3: TGTGCCAGTAGTATAGTCTTCATAGCGGGGGGCACAGATACGCAGTATTTT.

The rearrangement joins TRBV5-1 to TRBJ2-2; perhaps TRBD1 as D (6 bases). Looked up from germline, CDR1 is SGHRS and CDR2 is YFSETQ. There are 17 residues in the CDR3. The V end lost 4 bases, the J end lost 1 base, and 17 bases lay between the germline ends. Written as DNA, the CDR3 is TGCGCCAGCAGCCCCACTCCGCCGACAGGGAACACCGGGGAGCTGTTTTTT. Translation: CASSPTPPTGNTGELFF.

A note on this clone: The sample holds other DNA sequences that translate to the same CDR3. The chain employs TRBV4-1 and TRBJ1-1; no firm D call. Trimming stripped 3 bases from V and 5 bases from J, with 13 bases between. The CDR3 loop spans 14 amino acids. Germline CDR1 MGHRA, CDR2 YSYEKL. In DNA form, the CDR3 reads TGCGCCAGCAGCCAGGGTAGAGGGTGGACTGAAGCTTTCTTT. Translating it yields CASSQGRGWTEAFF.

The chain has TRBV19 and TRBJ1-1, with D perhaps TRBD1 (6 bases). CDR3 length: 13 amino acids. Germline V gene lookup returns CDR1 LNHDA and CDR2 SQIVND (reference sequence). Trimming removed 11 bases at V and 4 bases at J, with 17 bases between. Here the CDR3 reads CASNKAGATEAFF. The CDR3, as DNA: TGTGCCTCGAATAAAGCAGGGGCCACTGAAGCTTTCTTT.

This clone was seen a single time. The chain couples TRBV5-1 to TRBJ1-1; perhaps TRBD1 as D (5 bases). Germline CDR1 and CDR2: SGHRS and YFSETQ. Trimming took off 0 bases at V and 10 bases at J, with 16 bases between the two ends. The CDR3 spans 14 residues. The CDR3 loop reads CASSLGQIQGGAFF. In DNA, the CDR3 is TGCGCCAGCAGCTTGGGACAGATCCAGGGCGGAGCTTTCTTT.

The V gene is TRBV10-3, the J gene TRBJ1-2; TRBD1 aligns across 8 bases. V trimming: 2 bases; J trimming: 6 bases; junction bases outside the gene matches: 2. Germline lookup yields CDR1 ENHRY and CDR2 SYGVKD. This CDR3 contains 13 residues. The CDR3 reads CAISEGQGNGYTF. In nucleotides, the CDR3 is TGTGCCATCAGTGAGGGACAGGGTAATGGCTACACCTTC.

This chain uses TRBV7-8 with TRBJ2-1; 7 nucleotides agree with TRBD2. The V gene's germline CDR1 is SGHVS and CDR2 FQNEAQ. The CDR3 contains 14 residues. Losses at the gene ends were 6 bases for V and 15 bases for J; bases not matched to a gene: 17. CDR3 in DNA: TGTGCCAGCAGTCCTCGTGGGAGGGAGGCAGAGGGGTTCTTC. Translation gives CASSPRGREAEGFF.

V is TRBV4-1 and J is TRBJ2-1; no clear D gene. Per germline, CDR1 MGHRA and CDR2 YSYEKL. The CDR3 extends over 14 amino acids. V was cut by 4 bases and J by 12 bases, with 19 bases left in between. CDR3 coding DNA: TGCGCCAGCAGCCCCACGTCGGAGCCTATAGGGCAGTTCTTC. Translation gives CASSPTSEPIGQFF.

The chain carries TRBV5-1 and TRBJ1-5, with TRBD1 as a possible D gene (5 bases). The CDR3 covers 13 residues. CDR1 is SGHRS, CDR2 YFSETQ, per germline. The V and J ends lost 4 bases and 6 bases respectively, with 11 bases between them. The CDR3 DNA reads TGCGCCAGCAGCCTGCAAACAGGTCAGCCCCAGCATTTT. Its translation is CASSLQTGQPQHF.

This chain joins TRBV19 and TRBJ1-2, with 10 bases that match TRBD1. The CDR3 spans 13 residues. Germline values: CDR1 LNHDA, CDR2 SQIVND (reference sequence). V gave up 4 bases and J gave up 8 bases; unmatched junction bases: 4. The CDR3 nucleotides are TGTGCCAGTAGTAGTGACAGGGGGCTCGGCTACACCTTC. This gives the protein CASSSDRGLGYTF.

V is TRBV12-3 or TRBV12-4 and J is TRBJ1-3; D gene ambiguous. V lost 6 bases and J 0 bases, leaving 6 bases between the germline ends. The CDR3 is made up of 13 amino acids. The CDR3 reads CASRQSSGNTIYF. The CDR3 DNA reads TGTGCCAGCAGACAGTCCTCTGGAAACACCATATATTTT.